The T cell receptor (beta chain) under discussion was sequenced for a study of lymphopenia after photon versus proton radiotherapy. Broader study findings: After lymphocyte nadir, photon-treated repertoires showed oligoclonal expansion, especially CD8+ Temra. Relative stability marked proton patients; photon patients lost diversity and naive cells.

Germline CDR1 is LGHNA and CDR2 is YSLEER. V lost 3 bases, J lost 7 bases, and 12 bases stayed unmatched. The CDR3 is 16 residues long. With respect to this clone: Its specificity is unknown.

TCRdb keeps only in-frame clones here, not all; method: immunoSEQ multiplex PCR. The repertoire consists of around 23,000 clones, with about 90% occurring once and the leading ten covering approximately 9.4%. The material sequenced was peripheral blood, taken from a patient treated with proton-based radiotherapy. The source is a woman in her sixties or seventies with pancreatic cancer. Some clones in this sample may be carry-over from other donors' samples. V and J are TRBV4-3 and TRBJ1-2, with 9 nucleotides matching TRBD1. DNA of the CDR3: TGCGCCAGCAGCCAGGACCCGGGACAGGGCCGCTCTGGCTACACCTTC. It translates to CASSQDPGQGRSGYTF.